The 7 T cell receptor beta chains below all came from one sample that was sequenced in a study of vaccination and CD4 T cells after COVID-19. No antigens are known for them. Researchers used the Oncomine TCR Beta short-read assay to sequence DNA from cultured CD4+ T cells. TCRdb passed the PCR reads through MiXCR, listing each CDR3 protein once. Among 15,000 to 20,000 distinct CDR3 sequences listed, about two thirds were seen once. Treatment given: approximately nine-day PBMC culture with coronavirus spike peptide pools or control peptides (ViraFEST assay). The sample comprised CD4+ T cells from blood, cultured in vitro. Receptors were obtained from a human donor who had recovered from COVID-19.

The chain links TRBV6-5 to TRBJ1-1; D not resolved. Germline V lookup: CDR1 MNHEY, CDR2 SVGAGI. V lost 0 bases to trimming and J lost 4 bases, with 9 bases between them. This CDR3 is 14 amino acids long. The CDR3 region has the DNA TGTGCCAGCAGTTACTCCGGGTTCGTCACTGAAGCTTTCTTT. Translation: CASSYSGFVTEAFF.

V usage is TRBV2 and J usage is TRBJ2-1, with 8 positions matching TRBD2. V shed 6 bases and J 0 bases; nucleotides not matched to a gene: 4. Germline CDR1 reads SNHLY; CDR2 reads FYNNEI. This CDR3 is 15 amino acids long. CDR3 in DNA: TGTGCCAGCAGGGCCGGGACTAGCTCCTACAATGAGCAGTTCTTC. It is translated as CASRAGTSSYNEQFF.

The J gene is TRBJ1-2, the V gene TRBV12-3 or TRBV12-4, with D possibly matching TRBD1 (5 bases). This CDR3 region has 13 residues. With 1 base removed from V and 2 bases from J, the gap between germline ends came to 5 bases. CDR3 amino acids: CASSLGDNYGYTF. The CDR3 bases are TGTGCCAGCAGTTTAGGGGACAACTATGGCTACACCTTC.

The chain has TRBV15 and TRBJ2-5; D call uncertain. CDR1 LNHNV and CDR2 YYDKDF come from the germline V gene (reference sequence). This CDR3 is 15 amino acids long. Trimming stripped 0 bases from V and 1 base from J, with 9 bases between. CDR3 in amino acids: CATSRDGPSQETQYF. The CDR3 coding sequence is TGTGCCACCAGCAGAGACGGTCCGTCCCAAGAGACCCAGTACTTC.

The V and J genes are TRBV24-1 and TRBJ1-1; D possibly corresponds to TRBD1 (5 bases). There are 13 residues in the CDR3. V was trimmed by 7 bases and J by 2 bases, leaving 10 bases between them. From germline, CDR1 is KGHDR and CDR2 SFDVKD. CDR3 sequence reads: CATRTTDNTEAFF. The CDR3 DNA follows: TGTGCCACCAGGACGACAGATAACACTGAAGCTTTCTTT.

This clonotype turned up a few times. This rearrangement joins TRBV20-1 to TRBJ1-1, with a weak D call TRBD1 (6 bases). The CDR3 runs to 11 residues. V was shortened by 5 bases and J by 10 bases, with 14 bases between the two germline ends. The germline CDR1 and CDR2 sequences are DFQATT and SNEGSKA (reference sequence). This CDR3 is CSAGRDIGAFF. In nucleotides, the CDR3 is TGCAGTGCTGGCCGGGACATCGGAGCTTTCTTT.

The CDR3 reads CASRQVGRSTGELFF. In nucleotides, the CDR3 is TGTGCCAGCAGGCAGGTCGGGCGGTCCACCGGGGAGCTGTTTTTT. The V call is TRBV6-1, the J call TRBJ2-2, with D unresolved. In germline, CDR1 is MNHNS, CDR2 SASEGT. The CDR3 is 15 residues long. The ends were cut back, 6 bases at V and 4 bases at J, with 15 bases in the middle.